These T cell receptor beta chains were read from a single sample in a study of T cell responses to AZD1222 COVID-19 vaccine. Produced via immunoSEQ multiplex PCR; TCRdb's table is partial and in-frame only. The sample carries approximately 90,000 clones, more than 80% recorded once. The sequencing used peripheral blood, collected on day 0 of AZD1222 vaccination. The receptors stem from an adult in good health. Both conserved end residues are part of each CDR3. D genes are given only for firm matches. Clone size is shown for a subset of rows, as once, few, many or a class of expanded clone.

v_gene: TRBV18
d_gene: NA
j_gene: TRBJ1-1
abundance: NA
CDR3aa: CASSPLDYGTEAFF
CDR3nt: TGTGCCAGCTCACCCCTGGATTACGGCACTGAAGCTTTCTTT

v_gene: TRBV5-6
d_gene: NA
j_gene: TRBJ1-2
abundance: NA
CDR3aa: CASSLAPQFTF
CDR3nt: TGTGCCAGCAGCTTGGCACCACAGTTCACCTTC

v_gene: TRBV7-8
d_gene: NA
j_gene: TRBJ1-1
abundance: NA
CDR3aa: CASSSLRLGNTEAFF
CDR3nt: TGTGCCAGCAGCTCCCTCAGGCTGGGGAACACTGAAGCTTTCTTT

v_gene: TRBV5-4
d_gene: TRBD2
j_gene: TRBJ2-3
abundance: NA
CDR3aa: CASSLRLAGGSTDTQYF
CDR3nt: TGTGCCAGCAGCTTACGACTAGCGGGGGGTAGCACAGATACGCAGTATTTT

v_gene: TRBV5-6
d_gene: NA
j_gene: TRBJ1-2
abundance: NA
CDR3aa: CASSLAAGRAGYTF
CDR3nt: TGTGCCAGCAGCTTGGCCGCGGGTAGAGCTGGCTACACCTTC

v_gene: TRBV13
d_gene: NA
j_gene: TRBJ1-2
abundance: NA
CDR3aa: CASSVGQGNYGYTF
CDR3nt: TGTGCCAGCAGCGTGGGGCAGGGAAACTATGGCTACACCTTC

v_gene: TRBV4-2
d_gene: NA
j_gene: TRBJ2-7
abundance: NA
CDR3aa: CASSPSGDSGLNEQYF
CDR3nt: TGTGCCAGCAGCCCTTCCGGAGATTCGGGGTTGAACGAGCAGTACTTC

v_gene: TRBV5-1
d_gene: TRBD2
j_gene: TRBJ2-5
abundance: NA
CDR3aa: CASSFSSGGAETQYF
CDR3nt: TGCGCCAGCAGCTTCTCTAGCGGGGGGGCGGAGACCCAGTACTTC

v_gene: TRBV7-9
d_gene: NA
j_gene: TRBJ2-5
abundance: once
CDR3aa: CASNTYQGGQETQYF
CDR3nt: TGTGCCAGCAACACTTACCAGGGGGGACAAGAGACCCAGTACTTC

v_gene: TRBV6-1
d_gene: NA
j_gene: TRBJ2-7
abundance: NA
CDR3aa: CASSDRNSYEQYF
CDR3nt: TGTGCCAGCAGTGATAGGAACTCCTACGAGCAGTACTTC

v_gene: TRBV4-3
d_gene: NA
j_gene: TRBJ1-5
abundance: NA
CDR3aa: CASSQGGTTDQPQHF
CDR3nt: TGCGCCAGCAGCCAAGGGGGCACCACTGATCAGCCCCAGCATTTT

v_gene: TRBV19
d_gene: NA
j_gene: TRBJ2-5
abundance: NA
CDR3aa: CATSQGGETQYF
CDR3nt: TGTGCCACATCGCAGGGGGGAGAGACCCAGTACTTC

v_gene: TRBV18
d_gene: TRBD2
j_gene: TRBJ2-7
abundance: NA
CDR3aa: CASSPPSGSSYEQYF
CDR3nt: TGTGCCAGCTCACCTCCTAGCGGGAGCTCCTACGAGCAGTACTTC

v_gene: TRBV5-6
d_gene: NA
j_gene: TRBJ2-7
abundance: NA
CDR3aa: CASSLYGGPYEQYF
CDR3nt: TGTGCCAGCAGCTTGTATGGCGGCCCCTACGAGCAGTACTTC

v_gene: TRBV7-2
d_gene: TRBD1
j_gene: TRBJ1-3
abundance: NA
CDR3aa: CASSLTGTDSGNTIYF
CDR3nt: TGTGCCAGCAGCCTAACCGGGACAGACTCTGGAAACACCATATATTTT

v_gene: TRBV4-2
d_gene: NA
j_gene: TRBJ2-7
abundance: NA
CDR3aa: CASSPDSMQTADEQYF
CDR3nt: TGTGCCAGCAGCCCGGACTCCATGCAAACGGCGGACGAGCAGTACTTC

v_gene: TRBV11-2
d_gene: NA
j_gene: TRBJ2-3
abundance: NA
CDR3aa: CASSLFRTTDTQYF
CDR3nt: TGTGCCAGCAGCTTGTTCCGGACTACAGATACGCAGTATTTT

v_gene: TRBV11-3
d_gene: TRBD2
j_gene: TRBJ2-3
abundance: NA
CDR3aa: CASSWGLAGSTDTQYF
CDR3nt: TGTGCCAGCAGCTGGGGGTTAGCGGGATCCACAGATACGCAGTATTTT

v_gene: TRBV3-1/TRBV3-2
d_gene: NA
j_gene: TRBJ2-5
abundance: NA
CDR3aa: CASSQGALSQETQYF
CDR3nt: TGTGCCAGCAGCCAAGGGGCATTGAGCCAAGAGACCCAGTACTTC

v_gene: TRBV19
d_gene: NA
j_gene: TRBJ2-7
abundance: once
CDR3aa: CASSTMTGLMTYEQYF
CDR3nt: TGTGCCAGTAGTACAATGACAGGCCTCATGACCTACGAGCAGTACTTC

v_gene: TRBV5-4
d_gene: NA
j_gene: TRBJ1-6
abundance: NA
CDR3aa: CASSTHGGTYNSPLHF
CDR3nt: TGTGCCAGCAGCACCCATGGAGGGACTTATAATTCACCCCTCCACTTT

v_gene: TRBV12-1
d_gene: NA
j_gene: TRBJ2-4
abundance: NA
CDR3aa: CASYRDLQYF
CDR3nt: TGTGCCAGCTACCGGGACCTGCAGTACTTC